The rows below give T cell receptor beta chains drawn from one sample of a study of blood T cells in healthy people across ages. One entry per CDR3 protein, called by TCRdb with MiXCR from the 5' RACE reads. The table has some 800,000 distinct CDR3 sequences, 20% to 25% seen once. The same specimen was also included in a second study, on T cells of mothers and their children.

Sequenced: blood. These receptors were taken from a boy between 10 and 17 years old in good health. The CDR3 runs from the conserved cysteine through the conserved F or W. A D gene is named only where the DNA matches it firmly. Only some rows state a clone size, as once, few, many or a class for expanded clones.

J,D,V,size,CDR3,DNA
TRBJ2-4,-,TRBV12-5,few,CASGSPGGRDIQYF,TGTGCTAGTGGCTCCCCTGGGGGACGGGACATTCAGTACTTC
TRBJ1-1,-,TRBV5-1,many,CASSLNGPAEAFF,TGCGCCAGCAGCTTGAACGGCCCGGCTGAAGCTTTCTTT
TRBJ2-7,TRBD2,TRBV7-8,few,CASSLALAGGYEQYF,TGTGCCAGCAGCTTAGCACTAGCGGGAGGCTACGAGCAGTACTTC
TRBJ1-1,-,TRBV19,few,CASTSPPNTEAFF,TGTGCCAGTACCTCACCCCCGAACACTGAAGCTTTCTTT
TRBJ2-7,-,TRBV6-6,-,CASTTGTNFYEQYF,TGTGCCAGCACTACCGGGACAAATTTCTACGAGCAGTACTTC
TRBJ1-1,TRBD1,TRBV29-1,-,CSSYGTGLNTEAFF,TGCAGTTCCTATGGGACAGGGTTGAACACTGAAGCTTTCTTT
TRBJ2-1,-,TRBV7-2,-,CASSLVARGGYNEQFF,TGTGCCAGCAGCTTAGTCGCCAGGGGAGGGTACAATGAGCAGTTCTTC
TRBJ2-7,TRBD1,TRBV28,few,CASSPTGTGYDEQYF,TGTGCCAGCAGCCCGACCGGGACAGGGTACGACGAGCAGTACTTC
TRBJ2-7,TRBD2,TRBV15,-,CATSRRLAGGVYEQYF,TGTGCCACCAGCAGGCGACTAGCGGGAGGGGTCTACGAGCAGTACTTC
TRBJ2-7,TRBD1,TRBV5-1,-,CASPDRGFPSEQYF,TGCGCCAGCCCAGACAGGGGGTTCCCCTCCGAGCAGTACTTC
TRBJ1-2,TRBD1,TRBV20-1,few,CSARQGYGYTF,TGCAGTGCTCGACAGGGTTATGGCTACACCTTC
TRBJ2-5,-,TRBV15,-,CATSRGNRGGDQETQYF,TGTGCCACCAGCAGAGGTAATCGTGGGGGAGACCAAGAGACCCAGTACTTC
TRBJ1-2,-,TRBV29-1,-,CSAVTQGTLHSANYGYTF,TGCAGCGCCGTGACACAGGGAACCCTACATTCAGCTAACTATGGCTACACCTTC
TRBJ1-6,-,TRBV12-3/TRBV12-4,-,CASGQFGPGYSYNSPLHF,TGTGCCAGCGGTCAATTCGGACCGGGCTACTCCTATAATTCACCCCTCCACTTT
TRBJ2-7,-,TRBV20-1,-,CNARVRTAYEQYF,TGCAATGCTAGAGTCAGGACAGCTTACGAGCAGTACTTC
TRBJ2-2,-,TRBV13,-,CNSTDPTGELFF,TGTAATTCGACAGACCCCACCGGGGAGCTGTTTTTT
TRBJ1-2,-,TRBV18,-,CASSPNRRPYGYTF,TGTGCCAGCTCACCTAACAGGAGACCTTATGGCTACACCTTC
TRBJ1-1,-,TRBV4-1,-,CASSHLFRGRGITEAFF,TGCGCCAGCAGCCACTTGTTCAGGGGAAGGGGAATCACTGAAGCTTTCTTT
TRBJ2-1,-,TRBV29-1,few,CSVEANYNEQFF,TGCAGCGTTGAGGCCAATTACAATGAGCAGTTCTTC
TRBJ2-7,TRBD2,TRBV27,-,CASSLFLAGGNEQYF,TGTGCCAGCAGTTTATTTCTAGCGGGAGGAAACGAGCAGTACTTC
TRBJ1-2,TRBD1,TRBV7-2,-,CASSLEPGQGYGYTF,TGTGCCAGCAGCTTAGAGCCGGGACAGGGTTATGGCTACACCTTC
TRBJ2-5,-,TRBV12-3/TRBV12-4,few,CASSPGFKAKETQYF,TGTGCCAGCAGCCCGGGTTTTAAGGCGAAAGAGACCCAGTACTTC
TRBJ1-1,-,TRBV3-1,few,CASSRRTAGGMNTEAFF,TGTGCCAGCAGCCGGCGGACAGCCGGTGGCATGAACACTGAAGCTTTCTTT
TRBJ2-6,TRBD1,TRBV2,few,CASRGQISGANVLTF,TGTGCCAGCAGGGGACAGATCTCTGGGGCCAACGTCCTGACTTTC
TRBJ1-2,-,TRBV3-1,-,CASGASNYGYTF,TGTGCCAGCGGAGCCTCTAACTATGGCTACACCTTC
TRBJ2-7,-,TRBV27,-,CASSFLQGTGFLSYEQYF,TGTGCCAGCAGTTTCCTCCAAGGTACAGGGTTTCTCTCCTACGAGCAGTACTTC
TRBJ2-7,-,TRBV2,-,CASSESPRSFSYEQYF,TGTGCCAGCAGTGAAAGTCCAAGGTCCTTCTCCTACGAGCAGTACTTC
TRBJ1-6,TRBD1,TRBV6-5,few,CASRKPTGRNSPLHF,TGTGCCAGCAGGAAACCGACAGGGAGAAATTCACCCCTCCACTTT
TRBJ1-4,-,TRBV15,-,CATSRDGRNEKLFF,TGTGCCACCAGCAGAGATGGCCGTAATGAAAAACTGTTTTTT
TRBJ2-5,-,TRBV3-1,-,CASSHPNEGGETQYF,TGTGCCAGCAGCCATCCTAACGAGGGGGGAGAGACCCAGTACTTC
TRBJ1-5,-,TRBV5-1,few,CASSLKVPSRLNQPQHF,TGCGCCAGCAGCTTGAAAGTCCCGTCCCGCCTCAATCAGCCCCAGCATTTT
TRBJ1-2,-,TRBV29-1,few,CSVALAYGYTF,TGCAGCGTTGCCCTGGCCTATGGCTACACCTTC
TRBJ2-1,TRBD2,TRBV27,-,CASSLRRTSGRGNNEQFF,TGTGCCAGCAGTTTACGTCGGACTAGCGGGAGGGGGAACAATGAGCAGTTCTTC
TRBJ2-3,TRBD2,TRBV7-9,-,CSGGDKASTDTQYF,TGTTCCGGGGGGGACAAGGCCAGCACAGATACGCAGTATTTT